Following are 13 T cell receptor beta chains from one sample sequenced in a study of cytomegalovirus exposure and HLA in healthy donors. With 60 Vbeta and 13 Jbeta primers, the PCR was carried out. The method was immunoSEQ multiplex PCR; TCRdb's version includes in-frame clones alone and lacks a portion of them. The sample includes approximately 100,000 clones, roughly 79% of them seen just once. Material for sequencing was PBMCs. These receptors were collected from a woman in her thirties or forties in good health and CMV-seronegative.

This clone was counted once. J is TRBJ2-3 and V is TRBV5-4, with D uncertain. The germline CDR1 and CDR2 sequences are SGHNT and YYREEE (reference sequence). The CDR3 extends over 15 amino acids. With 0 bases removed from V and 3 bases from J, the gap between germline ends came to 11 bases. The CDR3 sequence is CASSLEGPRTDTQYF. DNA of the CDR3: TGTGCCAGCAGCTTGGAAGGCCCGAGGACAGATACGCAGTATTTT.

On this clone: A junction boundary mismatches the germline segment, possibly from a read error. The CDR3 coding sequence is TGTGCCAGCGCCAAAACGCTTTTAGCACAGGTGCTCTTT. This encodes CASAKTLLAQVLF. The chain carries TRBV2 and TRBJ1-3; possibly TRBD1 for D (5 bases). The CDR3 contains 13 residues. From germline, CDR1 is SNHLY and CDR2 FYNNEI.

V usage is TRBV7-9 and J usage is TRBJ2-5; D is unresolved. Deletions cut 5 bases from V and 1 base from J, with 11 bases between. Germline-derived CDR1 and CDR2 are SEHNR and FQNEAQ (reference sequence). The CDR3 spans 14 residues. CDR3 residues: CASSPRDFQETQYF. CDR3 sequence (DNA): TGTGCCAGCAGCCCCCGAGACTTCCAAGAGACCCAGTACTTC.

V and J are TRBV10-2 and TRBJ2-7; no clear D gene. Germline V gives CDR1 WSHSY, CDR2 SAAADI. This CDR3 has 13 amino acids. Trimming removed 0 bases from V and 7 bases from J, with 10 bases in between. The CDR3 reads CASSESRAWEQYF. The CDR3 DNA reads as TGCGCCAGCAGTGAGTCCAGAGCGTGGGAGCAGTACTTC.

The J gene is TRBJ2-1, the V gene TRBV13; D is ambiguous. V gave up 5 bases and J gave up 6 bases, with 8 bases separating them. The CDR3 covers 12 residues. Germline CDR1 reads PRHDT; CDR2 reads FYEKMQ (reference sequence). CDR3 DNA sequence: TGTGCCAGCAGCGAGGAGCGCAATGAGCAGTTCTTC. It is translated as CASSEERNEQFF.

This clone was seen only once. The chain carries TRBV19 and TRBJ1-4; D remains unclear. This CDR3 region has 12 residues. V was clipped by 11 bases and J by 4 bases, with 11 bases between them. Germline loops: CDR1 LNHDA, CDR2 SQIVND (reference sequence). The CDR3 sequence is CASGSFNEKLFF. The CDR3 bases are TGTGCCTCGGGGTCGTTTAATGAAAAACTGTTTTTT.

The CDR3 is CSVQRQGSYEQYF. The CDR3 DNA is TGCAGCGTTCAACGACAGGGGTCCTACGAGCAGTACTTC. The chain links TRBV29-1 to TRBJ2-7, with 8 bases that match TRBD1. Germline-derived CDR1 and CDR2 are SQVTM and ANQGSEA. The V gene end was trimmed by 5 bases and the J gene end by 1 base; junction bases not matched to a gene: 4. The CDR3 consists of 13 residues.

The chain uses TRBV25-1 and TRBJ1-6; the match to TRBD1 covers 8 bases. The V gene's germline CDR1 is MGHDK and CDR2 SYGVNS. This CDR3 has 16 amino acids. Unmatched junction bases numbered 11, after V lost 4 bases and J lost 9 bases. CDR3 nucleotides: TGTGCCAGCAGTGCCGACTTAGGGACAGGTCTTTCACCCCTCCACTTT. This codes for CASSADLGTGLSPLHF.

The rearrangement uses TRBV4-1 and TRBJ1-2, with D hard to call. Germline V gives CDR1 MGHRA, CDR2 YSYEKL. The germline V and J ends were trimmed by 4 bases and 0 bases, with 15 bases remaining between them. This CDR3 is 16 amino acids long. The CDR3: CASSLDGVGSNYGYTF. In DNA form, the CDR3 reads TGCGCCAGCAGCCTTGACGGGGTAGGATCTAACTATGGCTACACCTTC.

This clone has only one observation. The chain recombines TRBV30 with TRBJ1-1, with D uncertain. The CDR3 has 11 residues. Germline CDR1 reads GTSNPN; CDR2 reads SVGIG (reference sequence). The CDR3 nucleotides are TGTGCGCAAAGTGAGGGAACTGAAGCTTTCTTT. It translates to CAQSEGTEAFF.

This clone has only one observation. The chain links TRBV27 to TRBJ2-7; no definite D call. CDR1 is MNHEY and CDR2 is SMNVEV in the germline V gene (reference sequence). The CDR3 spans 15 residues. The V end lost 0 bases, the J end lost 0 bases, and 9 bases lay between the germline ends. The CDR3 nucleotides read TGTGCCAGCAGTTTATCCTACTACTCCTCCTACGAGCAGTACTTC. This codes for CASSLSYYSSYEQYF.

The CDR3, as DNA: TGTGCCAGCAGCTTAAGGGCTAGCGGGGGGGCCGCGCTAAATGAGCAGTTCTTC. Its protein is CASSLRASGGAALNEQFF. The chain combines TRBV7-9 with TRBJ2-1; 12 nucleotides match TRBD2. Germline CDR1 reads SEHNR; CDR2 reads FQNEAQ (reference sequence). J was trimmed by 7 bases and V by 2 bases; bases with no gene match: 12. This CDR3 region has 18 residues.

The CDR3 spells CASSFGTGRGAFF. The CDR3, as DNA: TGTGCCAGCAGCTTTGGTACAGGGAGGGGTGCTTTCTTT. The chain couples TRBV11-2 to TRBJ1-1, with a weak D call TRBD1 (6 bases). The CDR3 has 13 amino acids. Looked up from germline, CDR1 is SGHAT and CDR2 is FQNNGV. Trimming removed 3 bases at V and 11 bases at J, with 16 bases between.